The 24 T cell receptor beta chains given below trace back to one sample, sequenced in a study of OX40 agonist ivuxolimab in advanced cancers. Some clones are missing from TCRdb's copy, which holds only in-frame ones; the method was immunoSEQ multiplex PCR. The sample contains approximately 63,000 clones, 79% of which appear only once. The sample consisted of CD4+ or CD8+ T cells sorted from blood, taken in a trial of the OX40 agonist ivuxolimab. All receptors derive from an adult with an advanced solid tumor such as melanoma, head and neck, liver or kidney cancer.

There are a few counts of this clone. CDR3 DNA sequence: TGCGCCAGCAGCCTAGAGGTGGCCGGGGAGCTGTTTTTT. It yields the protein CASSLEVAGELFF. This chain joins TRBV4-3 and TRBJ2-2, with unresolved D. V lost 4 bases and J 6 bases, leaving 9 bases between the germline ends. Germline V gives CDR1 LGHNA, CDR2 YSLEER. This CDR3 has 13 amino acids.

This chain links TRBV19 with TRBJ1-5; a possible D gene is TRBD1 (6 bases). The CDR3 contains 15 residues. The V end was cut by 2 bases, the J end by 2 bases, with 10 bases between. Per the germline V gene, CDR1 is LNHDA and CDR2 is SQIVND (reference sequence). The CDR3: CASSIPGEGNQPQHF. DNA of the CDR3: TGTGCCAGTAGTATACCAGGGGAGGGCAATCAGCCCCAGCATTTT.

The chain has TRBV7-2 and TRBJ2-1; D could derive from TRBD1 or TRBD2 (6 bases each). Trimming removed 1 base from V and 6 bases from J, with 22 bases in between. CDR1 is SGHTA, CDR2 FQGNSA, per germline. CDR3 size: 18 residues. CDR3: CASSLDGWGARRSNEQFF. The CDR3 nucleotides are TGTGCCAGCAGCTTAGACGGTTGGGGGGCTAGGCGGTCCAATGAGCAGTTCTTC. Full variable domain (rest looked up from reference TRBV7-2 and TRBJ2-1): GAGVSQSPSNKVTEKGKDVELRCDPISGHTALYWYRQSLGQGLEFLIYFQGNSAPDKSGLPSDRFSAERTGGSVSTLTIQRTQQEDSAVYLCASSLDGWGARRSNEQFFGPGTRLTVL.

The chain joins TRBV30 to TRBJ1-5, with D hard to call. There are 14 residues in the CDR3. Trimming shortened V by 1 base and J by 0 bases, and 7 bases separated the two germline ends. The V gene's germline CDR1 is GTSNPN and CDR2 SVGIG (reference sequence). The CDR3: CAWSAVRSNQPQHF. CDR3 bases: TGTGCCTGGAGTGCGGTTCGTAGCAATCAGCCCCAGCATTTT.

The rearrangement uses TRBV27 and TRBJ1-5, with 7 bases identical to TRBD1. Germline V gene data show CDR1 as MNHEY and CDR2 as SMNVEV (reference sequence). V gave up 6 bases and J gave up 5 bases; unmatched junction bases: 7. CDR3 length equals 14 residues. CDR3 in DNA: TGTGCCAGCAGGCGGACAGGAGGTCATCAGCCCCAGCATTTT. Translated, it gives CASRRTGGHQPQHF.

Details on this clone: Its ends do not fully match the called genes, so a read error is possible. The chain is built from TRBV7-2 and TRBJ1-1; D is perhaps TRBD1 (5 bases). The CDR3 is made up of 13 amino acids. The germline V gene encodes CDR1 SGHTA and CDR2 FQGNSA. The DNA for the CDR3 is TGCGCCAGCAGCCAAGGTGGGGCCTCTGAAGCTTTCTTT. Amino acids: CASSQGGASEAFF.

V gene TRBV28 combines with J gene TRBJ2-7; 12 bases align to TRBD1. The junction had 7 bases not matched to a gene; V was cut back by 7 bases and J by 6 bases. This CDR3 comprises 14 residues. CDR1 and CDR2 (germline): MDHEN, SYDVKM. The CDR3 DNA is TGTGCCAGCACCCGCCGGGACAGGGGGCGCGAGCAGTACTTC. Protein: CASTRRDRGREQYF.

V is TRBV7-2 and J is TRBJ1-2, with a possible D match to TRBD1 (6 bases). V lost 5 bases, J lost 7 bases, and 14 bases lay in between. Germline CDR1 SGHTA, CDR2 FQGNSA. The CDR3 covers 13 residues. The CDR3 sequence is CASSQGGWTGYTF. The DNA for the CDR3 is TGTGCCAGCAGCCAAGGGGGTTGGACTGGCTACACCTTC. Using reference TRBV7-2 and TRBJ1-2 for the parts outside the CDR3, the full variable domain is GAGVSQSPSNKVTEKGKDVELRCDPISGHTALYWYRQSLGQGLEFLIYFQGNSAPDKSGLPSDRFSAERTGGSVSTLTIQRTQQEDSAVYLCASSQGGWTGYTFGSGTRLTVV.

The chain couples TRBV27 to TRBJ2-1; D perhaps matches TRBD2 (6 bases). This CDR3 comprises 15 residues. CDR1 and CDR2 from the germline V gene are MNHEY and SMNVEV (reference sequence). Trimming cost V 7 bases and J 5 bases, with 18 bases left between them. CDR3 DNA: TGTGCCAGCAATCCTCCCGGAGGGCCTAACAATGAGCAGTTCTTC. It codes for CASNPPGGPNNEQFF.

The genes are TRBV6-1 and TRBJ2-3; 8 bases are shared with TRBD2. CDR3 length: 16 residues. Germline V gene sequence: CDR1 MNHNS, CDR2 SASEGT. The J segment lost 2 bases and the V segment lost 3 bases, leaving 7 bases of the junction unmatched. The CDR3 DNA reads TGTGCCAGCAGTGAGGAGGCGGGAGGACACACAGATACGCAGTATTTT. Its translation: CASSEEAGGHTDTQYF.

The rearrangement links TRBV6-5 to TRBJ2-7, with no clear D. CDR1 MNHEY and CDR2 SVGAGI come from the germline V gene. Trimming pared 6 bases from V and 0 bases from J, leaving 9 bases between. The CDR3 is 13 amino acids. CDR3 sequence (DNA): TGTGCCAGCAGAACTGGGGTCTCCTACGAGCAGTACTTC. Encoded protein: CASRTGVSYEQYF.

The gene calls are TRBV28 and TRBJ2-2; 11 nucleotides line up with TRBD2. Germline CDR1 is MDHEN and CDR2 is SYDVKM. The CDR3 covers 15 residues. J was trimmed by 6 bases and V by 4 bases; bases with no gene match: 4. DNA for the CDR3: TGTGCCAGCAGTTATACTAGCGGGAGTCCCGGGGAGCTGTTTTTT. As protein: CASSYTSGSPGELFF.

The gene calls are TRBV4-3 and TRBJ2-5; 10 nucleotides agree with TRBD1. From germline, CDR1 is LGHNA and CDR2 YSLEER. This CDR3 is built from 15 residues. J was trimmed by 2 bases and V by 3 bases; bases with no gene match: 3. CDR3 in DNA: TGCGCCAGCAGCCAGACAGGGGGCGGGCAAGAGACCCAGTACTTC. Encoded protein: CASSQTGGGQETQYF.

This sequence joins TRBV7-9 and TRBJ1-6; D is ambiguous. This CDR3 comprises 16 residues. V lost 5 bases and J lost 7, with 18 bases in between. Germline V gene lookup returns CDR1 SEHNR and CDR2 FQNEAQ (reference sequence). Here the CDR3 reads CASSPPEAPGNSPLHF. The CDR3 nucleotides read TGTGCCAGCAGCCCCCCAGAGGCACCAGGAAATTCACCCCTCCACTTT. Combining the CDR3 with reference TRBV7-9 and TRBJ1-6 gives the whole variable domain DTGVSQNPRHKITKRGQNVTFRCDPISEHNRLYWYRQTLGQGPEFLTYFQNEAQLEKSRLLSDRFSAERPKGSFSTLEIQRTEQGDSAMYLCASSPPEAPGNSPLHFGNGTRLTVT.

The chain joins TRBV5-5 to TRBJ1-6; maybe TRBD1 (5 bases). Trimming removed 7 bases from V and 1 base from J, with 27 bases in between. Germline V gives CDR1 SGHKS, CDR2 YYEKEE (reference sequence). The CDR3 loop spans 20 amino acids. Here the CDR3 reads CASGPQGITSSGSYNSPLHF. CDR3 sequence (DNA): TGTGCCAGCGGACCTCAGGGTATCACCTCCTCGGGGTCCTATAATTCACCCCTCCACTTT.

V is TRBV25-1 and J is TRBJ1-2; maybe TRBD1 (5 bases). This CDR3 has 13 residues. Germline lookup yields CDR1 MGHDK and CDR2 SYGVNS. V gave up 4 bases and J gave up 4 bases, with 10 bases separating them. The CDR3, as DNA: TGTGCCAGCAGTGTGGACACCAGCTATGGCTACACCTTC. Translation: CASSVDTSYGYTF.

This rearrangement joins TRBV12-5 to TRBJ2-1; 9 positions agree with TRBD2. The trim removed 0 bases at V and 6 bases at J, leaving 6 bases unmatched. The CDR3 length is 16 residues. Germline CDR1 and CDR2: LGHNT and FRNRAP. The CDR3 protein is CASGLVGLAGTNEQFF. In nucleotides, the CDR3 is TGTGCTAGTGGTTTGGTAGGGCTAGCGGGGACCAATGAGCAGTTCTTC.

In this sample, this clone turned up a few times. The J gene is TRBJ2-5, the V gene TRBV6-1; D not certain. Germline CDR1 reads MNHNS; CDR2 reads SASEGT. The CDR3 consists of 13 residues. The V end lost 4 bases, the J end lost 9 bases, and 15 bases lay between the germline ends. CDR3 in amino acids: CASSVSILVAQYF. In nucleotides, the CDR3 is TGTGCCAGCAGTGTCTCTATCCTGGTGGCCCAGTACTTC.

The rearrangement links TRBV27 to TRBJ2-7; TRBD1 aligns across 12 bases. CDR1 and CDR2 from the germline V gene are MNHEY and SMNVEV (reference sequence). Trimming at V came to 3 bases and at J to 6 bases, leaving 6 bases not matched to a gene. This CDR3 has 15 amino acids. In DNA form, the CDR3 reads TGTGCCAGCAGTTTGACCGGGACAGGGGGCTTCGAGCAGTACTTC. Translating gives CASSLTGTGGFEQYF.

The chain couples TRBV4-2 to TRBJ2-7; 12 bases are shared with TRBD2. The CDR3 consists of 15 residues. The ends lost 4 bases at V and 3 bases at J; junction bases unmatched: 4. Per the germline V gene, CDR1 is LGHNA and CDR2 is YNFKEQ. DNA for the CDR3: TGTGCCAGCAGCCTTGGACTAGCGGGAAGCTACGAGCAGTACTTC. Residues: CASSLGLAGSYEQYF.

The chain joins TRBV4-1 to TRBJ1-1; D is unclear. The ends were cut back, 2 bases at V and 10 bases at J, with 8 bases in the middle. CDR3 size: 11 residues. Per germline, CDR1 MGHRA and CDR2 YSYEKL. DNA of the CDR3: TGCGCCAGCAGCCAATCGGACTCAGCTTTCTTT. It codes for CASSQSDSAFF.

The CDR3 coding sequence is TGTGCCAGCAGCTTAGCCTCACCCCCCTACGAGCAGTACTTC. Amino acid sequence: CASSLASPPYEQYF. The J gene is TRBJ2-7, the V gene TRBV7-2; D not certain. Germline CDR1 is SGHTA and CDR2 is FQGNSA. The CDR3 contains 14 residues. V was clipped by 0 bases and J by 2 bases, with 8 bases between them.

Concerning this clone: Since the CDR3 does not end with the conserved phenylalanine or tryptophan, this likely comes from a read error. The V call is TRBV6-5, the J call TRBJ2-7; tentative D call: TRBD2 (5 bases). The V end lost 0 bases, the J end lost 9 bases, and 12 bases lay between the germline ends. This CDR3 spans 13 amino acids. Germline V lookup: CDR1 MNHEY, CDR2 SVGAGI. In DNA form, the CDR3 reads TGTGCCAGCAGTTACTCGTACGGGGTCGGGCAGTACCTC. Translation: CASSYSYGVGQYL.

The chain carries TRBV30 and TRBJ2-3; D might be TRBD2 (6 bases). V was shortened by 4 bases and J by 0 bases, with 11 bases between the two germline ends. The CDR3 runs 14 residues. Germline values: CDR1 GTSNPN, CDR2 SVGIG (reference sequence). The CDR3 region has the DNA TGTGCCTGGAATAGCGGTTTTAGCACAGATACGCAGTATTTT. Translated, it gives CAWNSGFSTDTQYF.